This is a list of T cell receptor beta chains from one sample in a study of OX40 agonist ivuxolimab in advanced cancers. Libraries were prepared by immunoSEQ multiplex PCR; TCRdb keeps only in-frame clonotypes and omits some of them. Altogether about 87,000 clones are present, 83% being singletons, with the ten largest covering 0.75% to 0.85%. This specimen was CD4+ or CD8+ T cells sorted from blood, taken in a trial of the OX40 agonist ivuxolimab. The receptors here all came from an adult with an advanced solid tumor such as melanoma, head and neck, liver or kidney cancer. Each CDR3 is given with its conserved first and last residue. D genes are given only for firm matches. Size is stated for part of the rows, as once, few or many counts, or as a class when the clone is expanded.

NA | TRBJ1-5 | NA | TRBV18 | CASSPLGDHQPQHF | TGTGCCAGCTCACCACTAGGGGATCATCAGCCCCAGCATTTT
once | TRBJ1-5 | NA | TRBV30 | CAWSASGHGDRNQPQHF | TGTGCCTGGAGTGCATCGGGACACGGAGACCGTAATCAGCCCCAGCATTTT
NA | TRBJ2-1 | NA | TRBV19 | CASSFQGGSSYNEQFF | TGTGCCAGTAGTTTCCAGGGGGGCAGCTCCTACAATGAGCAGTTCTTC
NA | TRBJ1-2 | TRBD1 | TRBV29-1 | CSAKQGLTGWGNGYTF | TGCAGCGCCAAACAGGGGTTAACGGGATGGGGGAATGGCTACACCTTC
NA | TRBJ1-5 | TRBD1 | TRBV29-1 | CSVEQPGTGSQPQHF | TGCAGCGTCGAGCAGCCCGGGACAGGGAGCCAGCCCCAGCATTTT
NA | TRBJ2-7 | NA | TRBV7-9 | CASSDPGEQYF | TGTGCCAGCAGCGATCCGGGGGAGCAGTACTTC
NA | TRBJ1-1 | TRBD1 | TRBV4-2 | CASSQRQGPGTEAFF | TGTGCCAGCAGCCAACGACAGGGTCCCGGCACTGAAGCTTTCTTT
once | TRBJ2-3 | TRBD2 | TRBV7-2 | CASSRLAGSTDTQYF | TGTGCCAGCAGTCGACTAGCGGGAAGCACAGATACGCAGTATTTT
few | TRBJ1-5 | NA | TRBV7-9 | CASSLAGSNQPQHF | TGTGCCAGCAGCTTAGCAGGGTCCAATCAGCCCCAGCATTTT
NA | TRBJ1-1 | TRBD1 | TRBV29-1 | CSVENSGQVMNTEAFF | TGCAGCGTTGAGAATTCCGGACAGGTTATGAACACTGAAGCTTTCTTT
NA | TRBJ1-2 | NA | TRBV2 | CASSTRPGQHGYTF | TGTGCCAGCAGTACCCGACCAGGACAGCATGGCTACACCTTC
NA | TRBJ1-2 | NA | TRBV21-1 | CASSNYWWRNYGYTF | TGTGCCAGCAGCAACTACTGGTGGAGAAACTATGGCTACACCTTC
NA | TRBJ1-2 | NA | TRBV9 | CASSVETGVLGYTF | TGTGCCAGCAGCGTTGAGACGGGGGTGTTAGGCTACACCTTC
NA | TRBJ2-7 | NA | TRBV4-3 | CASSPTTQSHEQYF | TGCGCCAGCAGCCCAACGACCCAGAGTCACGAGCAGTACTTC
NA | TRBJ2-1 | TRBD1 | TRBV6-1 | CAIREGAGGNNEQFF | TGTGCCATCCGAGAGGGGGCAGGGGGCAACAATGAGCAGTTCTTC
few | TRBJ1-2 | TRBD1 | TRBV18 | CASSPRRTGAYGYTF | TGTGCCAGCTCCCCGAGGCGGACAGGGGCCTATGGCTACACCTTC
few | TRBJ1-6 | NA | TRBV14 | CASSQGELSPLHF | TGTGCCAGCAGCCAAGGGGAACTTTCACCCCTCCACTTT
NA | TRBJ2-5 | NA | TRBV18 | CASSPRSGRETQYF | TGTGCCAGCTCACCGAGATCAGGACGGGAGACCCAGTACTTC
NA | TRBJ2-1 | NA | TRBV18 | CASSPANEQFF | TGTGCCAGCTCACCGGCAAATGAGCAGTTCTTC
NA | TRBJ2-7 | NA | TRBV9 | CASSVAPGASSYEQYF | TGTGCCAGCAGCGTAGCTCCGGGGGCTAGTTCCTACGAGCAGTACTTC
NA | TRBJ2-1 | TRBD1 | TRBV5-1 | CASRRTGLRVNEQFF | TGCGCCAGCAGACGGACAGGGCTCAGGGTCAATGAGCAGTTCTTC
NA | TRBJ2-2 | NA | TRBV4-3 | CASSPMTYTGELFF | TGCGCCAGCAGCCCCATGACATACACCGGGGAGCTGTTTTTT
NA | TRBJ2-5 | NA | TRBV5-8 | CASRHAGASVQETQYF | TGTGCCAGCAGACACGCCGGGGCTAGCGTGCAGGAGACCCAGTACTTC
NA | TRBJ2-3 | NA | TRBV10-3 | CAIRQLEEADTQYF | TGTGCCATCAGGCAGTTGGAGGAGGCAGATACGCAGTATTTT
NA | TRBJ2-5 | TRBD2 | TRBV29-1 | CSVDQASGETQYF | TGCAGCGTGGACCAGGCTAGCGGAGAGACCCAGTACTTC
NA | TRBJ1-1 | TRBD1 | TRBV19 | CASTRTGRGFTEAFF | TGTGCCAGTACACGGACAGGCCGCGGGTTCACTGAAGCTTTCTTT
NA | TRBJ1-1 | TRBD1 | TRBV4-2 | CASRQGAAGNTEAFF | TGTGCCAGCCGTCAGGGGGCCGCTGGGAACACTGAAGCTTTCTTT
NA | TRBJ1-2 | TRBD1 | TRBV7-2 | CASSLVGTGVTYGYTF | TGTGCCAGCAGCTTAGTGGGGACAGGGGTGACCTATGGCTACACCTTC
few | TRBJ1-6 | NA | TRBV19 | CASSIQGGNSPLHF | TGTGCCAGTAGTATACAGGGAGGGAATTCACCCCTCCACTTT
NA | TRBJ1-2 | NA | TRBV18 | CASSPSGTKLNYGYTF | TGTGCCAGCTCACCCTCCGGGACGAAGCTTAACTATGGCTACACCTTC
NA | TRBJ1-1 | TRBD1 | TRBV9 | CASSGTGQGDTEAFF | TGTGCCAGCAGCGGAACAGGACAGGGTGACACTGAAGCTTTCTTT
once | TRBJ1-2 | NA | TRBV6-5 | CASSGEDNYGYTF | TGTGCCAGCAGTGGCGAGGATAACTATGGCTACACCTTC
NA | TRBJ2-2 | NA | TRBV4-1 | CASSPPVANTGELFF | TGCGCCAGCAGCCCGCCGGTGGCGAACACCGGGGAGCTGTTTTTT
NA | TRBJ2-1 | TRBD1 | TRBV19 | CASSTGTGVWNEQFF | TGTGCCAGTAGTACCGGGACAGGGGTATGGAATGAGCAGTTCTTC
NA | TRBJ2-2 | TRBD1 | TRBV6-5 | CATGIQGAGTGELFF | TGTGCCACGGGAATACAGGGGGCGGGCACCGGGGAGCTGTTTTTT
NA | TRBJ2-2 | NA | TRBV2 | CASSAGGELFF | TGTGCCAGCAGTGCAGGCGGGGAGCTGTTTTTT
NA | TRBJ2-2 | NA | TRBV19 | CASSKSQGIRNTGELFF | TGTGCCAGTAGTAAAAGTCAGGGGATTCGCAACACCGGGGAGCTGTTTTTT
NA | TRBJ1-6 | NA | TRBV6-5 | CASRRTDNNSPLHF | TGTGCCAGCAGACGGACAGACAATAATTCACCCCTCCACTTT
NA | TRBJ1-3 | NA | TRBV7-2 | CASSLVAGNTIYF | TGTGCCAGCAGCTTAGTTGCAGGAAACACCATATATTTT
NA | TRBJ2-1 | TRBD1 | TRBV2 | CASSGQGQGYNEQFF | TGTGCCAGCAGTGGCCAAGGACAGGGCTACAATGAGCAGTTCTTC
few | TRBJ1-2 | TRBD1 | TRBV6-4 | CASSESGLVGGNYGYTF | TGTGCCAGCAGTGAATCGGGCCTAGTAGGGGGCAACTATGGCTACACCTTC
NA | TRBJ2-2 | TRBD1 | TRBV19 | CASSIGRGLNTGELFF | TGTGCCAGTAGTATAGGCAGGGGGCTTAACACCGGGGAGCTGTTTTTT
NA | TRBJ1-1 | NA | TRBV6-7 | CASTTGGGRNTEAFF | TGTGCCAGCACCACCGGGGGGGGTAGGAACACTGAAGCTTTCTTT
NA | TRBJ2-2 | NA | TRBV4-2 | CASSAARFRGGGLGTGELFF | TGTGCCAGCAGCGCAGCCCGATTTAGAGGGGGGGGCCTGGGCACCGGGGAGCTGTTTTTT
NA | TRBJ2-7 | NA | TRBV5-1 | CASSLSGAYEQYF | TGCGCCAGCAGCTTGTCCGGCGCCTACGAGCAGTACTTC
NA | TRBJ2-7 | NA | TRBV6-5 | CASSYGVEYEQYF | TGTGCCAGCAGTTACGGGGTTGAGTACGAGCAGTACTTC
NA | TRBJ1-1 | NA | TRBV7-2 | CASSPDIGNTEAFF | TGTGCCAGCAGCCCGGACATAGGGAACACTGAAGCTTTCTTT
NA | TRBJ1-5 | TRBD1 | TRBV18 | CASSEGQVLNQPQHF | TGTGCCAGCTCGGAGGGACAGGTCCTCAATCAGCCCCAGCATTTT
NA | TRBJ2-2 | TRBD1 | TRBV2 | CASSNRDSYTGELFF | TGTGCCAGCAGCAACCGGGACAGCTACACCGGGGAGCTGTTTTTT
NA | TRBJ1-1 | NA | TRBV18 | CASSPGGSGTEAFF | TGTGCCAGCTCCCCTGGGGGGAGTGGGACTGAAGCTTTCTTT